The source of this T cell receptor (beta chain) is a study of blood T cell repertoires in COVID-19 (dated by TCRdb to the early 2020s). Regarding the study in general: Samples covering the acute and convalescent phases of COVID-19 were provided by collaborators in the United States, Italy and Spain. The prospective study material was composed of cDNA or gDNA derived from T cells, B-cell-depleted T cells, or PBMCs. The dataset comprised deeply sampled blood TCRbeta repertoires from subjects exposed to, actively infected with, or recovered from COVID-19. A freely available public database, intended as a resource for researchers studying the immune response to SARS-CoV-2, is where the repertoires were released. The samples were drawn from the first 160 participants of the ongoing ImmuneRACE study and from 1,254 subjects provided by 6 global collaborators. A de-identified subject ID, COVID-19 status, age in years and sex were almost always included in the sample metadata. HLA class I and class II types, where available, came from metadata supplied by the sample provider rather than from assay-based typing. The paper's findings and limits, for the study overall: Clinical and demographic metadata were provided uncurated, with the amount varying by source and participant.

The immunoSEQ Assay, a bias-controlled multiplex PCR, was used to amplify TCRbeta CDR3 regions from genomic DNA. The study's own analysis went as follows. The number of nucleated cells in each sample was estimated from the amplification of reference gene primers within the assay. To quantify the absolute abundance of each unique TCRbeta CDR3 rearrangement, sequence reads were collapsed and filtered. For each sample, productive Simpson clonality was calculated as the square root of Simpson's diversity index across productive rearrangements. The table comes from immuneACCESS by way of TCRdb, which keeps in-frame sequences with V and J called. Part of the clones is missing from these tables; in studies checked, under half for an unresolved V gene and the rest for unknown reasons. The V and J calls and the clone size are those of that table, but D and trimming were determined from the DNA. The sample has 110,000 or so clones on record, 70% to 90% of them singletons. Clones ranked in the top ten supply around 8.4% of the sample.

Samples from volunteer blood donors who had recovered from COVID-19 were contributed by a second Seattle source. Each collaborating institution followed its own protocols to collect whole blood in K2EDTA tubes. For TCRbeta analysis, collaborator samples were shipped as frozen whole blood, as isolated PBMCs, or as DNA extracted from either sample type. Concerning this clone itself: The antigen it recognizes is unknown. Base qualities are not provided; no much larger clone lies one nucleotide away.

The specimen was peripheral blood. The receptor's source is a woman aged 65 to 85 who had recovered from COVID-19.

The CDR3 region reads CASSGQGRSYNEQFF. The DNA sequence reads TGTGCCAGCAGTGGACAGGGGCGCTCCTACAATGAGCAGTTCTTC. The rearrangement combines TRBV6-6 with TRBJ2-1; TRBD1 matches 9 bases in the middle. The CDR3, from cysteine to phenylalanine, totals 15 residues. This entry keeps only the CDR3 DNA: 45 bases, framed from base 1. CDR1 and CDR2 are drawn from the germline V gene (reference sequence): MNHNY, SVGAGI. Here V drops 5 bases and J drops 0 bases, and the junction holds 2 bases not matched to any gene.